One T cell receptor (beta chain) is described in this entry. The antigen is unknown. As to time point: neoterminal ileum biopsy at postoperative endoscopy, about 6 months after surgery. Assay: immunoSEQ multiplex PCR; the TCRdb copy retains only in-frame clones and omits some. Among fewer than 15,000 clones listed, 80% to 90% were seen once. This sample was included in a study of T cell repertoires in ileal Crohn's disease. Findings and limits, study-wide: Clonal expansions were more frequent in active smokers than non-smokers at surgery. Endoscopy was done a median approximately 6.9 months after surgery.

Germline lookup yields CDR1 SNHLY and CDR2 FYNNEI. The CDR3 is 13 residues long. Trimming removed 6 bases from V and 4 bases from J, with 13 bases in between. The receptor's source is an adult with Crohn's disease. The J gene is TRBJ2-7, the V gene TRBV2; TRBD2 is a possible D gene (6 bases). What was sequenced was ileal tissue. CDR3 loop: CASRPGTSYEQYF. The CDR3 DNA is TGTGCCAGCAGACCCGGGACTTCATACGAGCAGTACTTC.